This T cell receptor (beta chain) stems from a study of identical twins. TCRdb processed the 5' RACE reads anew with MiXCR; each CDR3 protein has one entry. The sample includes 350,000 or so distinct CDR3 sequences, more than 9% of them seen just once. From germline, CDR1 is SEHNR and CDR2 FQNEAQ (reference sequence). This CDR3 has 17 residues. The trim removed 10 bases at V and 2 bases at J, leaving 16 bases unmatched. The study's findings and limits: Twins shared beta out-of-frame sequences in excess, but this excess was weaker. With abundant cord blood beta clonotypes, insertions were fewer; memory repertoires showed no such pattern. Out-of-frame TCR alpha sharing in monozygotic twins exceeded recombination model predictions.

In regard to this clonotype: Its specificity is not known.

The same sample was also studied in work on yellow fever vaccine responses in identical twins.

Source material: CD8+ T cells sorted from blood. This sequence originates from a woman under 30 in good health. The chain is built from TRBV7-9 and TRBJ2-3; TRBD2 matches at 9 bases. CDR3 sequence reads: CANEELILAGPTDTQYF. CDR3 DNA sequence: TGTGCCAACGAAGAGCTTATTCTAGCGGGGCCCACAGATACGCAGTATTTT.